Listed below are T cell receptor beta chains from one sample, sequenced in a study of identical twins. TCRdb itself ran the 5' RACE reads through MiXCR, one entry per CDR3 protein. This sample yields approximately 700,000 distinct CDR3 sequences, of which about 20% are seen a single time; around 14% belongs to the top ten. In addition, the sample was reused for a study of T cells expressing NK-cell markers.

Sequencing input: PBMCs. These receptors were collected from a woman younger than 35 in good health. The CDR3 runs from the conserved cysteine through the conserved F or W. Each record gives: D gene, V gene, clone size, J gene, CDR3 protein, CDR3 DNA. The D gene is left open where the match is weak. Part of the rows lack a size; the others show once, few, many or a class for expanded clones.

d_call: -; v_call: TRBV5-1; clone_size: few; j_call: TRBJ2-5; cdr3_aa: CASSLDLTYQETQYF; cdr3_nt: TGCGCCAGCAGCTTGGACCTGACGTACCAAGAGACCCAGTACTTC
d_call: -; v_call: TRBV18; clone_size: -; j_call: TRBJ1-5; cdr3_aa: CASSPSQGAYSNQPQHF; cdr3_nt: TGTGCCAGCTCACCATCGCAGGGAGCCTATAGCAATCAGCCCCAGCATTTT
d_call: -; v_call: TRBV11-2; clone_size: -; j_call: TRBJ2-7; cdr3_aa: CASGEGPPYEQYF; cdr3_nt: TGTGCCAGCGGCGAAGGACCCCCCTACGAGCAGTACTTC
d_call: -; v_call: TRBV4-3; clone_size: few; j_call: TRBJ2-7; cdr3_aa: CASSQSLSSYEQYF; cdr3_nt: TGCGCCAGCAGCCAATCCCTTAGCTCCTACGAGCAGTACTTC
d_call: TRBD2; v_call: TRBV27; clone_size: -; j_call: TRBJ2-5; cdr3_aa: CASSLNGRAPAGTQYF; cdr3_nt: TGTGCCAGCAGTTTGAACGGGAGGGCGCCTGCTGGGACCCAGTACTTC
d_call: TRBD1; v_call: TRBV20-1; clone_size: -; j_call: TRBJ1-1; cdr3_aa: CSALDGQGASEAFF; cdr3_nt: TGCAGTGCCCTAGACGGACAGGGGGCTTCTGAAGCTTTCTTT
d_call: TRBD2; v_call: TRBV7-7; clone_size: -; j_call: TRBJ2-5; cdr3_aa: CASSLGTSGATETQYF; cdr3_nt: TGTGCTAGCAGCTTAGGGACTAGTGGGGCCACGGAGACCCAGTACTTC
d_call: TRBD1; v_call: TRBV4-3; clone_size: many; j_call: TRBJ1-2; cdr3_aa: CASSQDLAGGGFGYTF; cdr3_nt: TGCGCCAGCAGCCAAGATTTGGCAGGGGGAGGGTTTGGCTACACCTTC
d_call: -; v_call: TRBV11-2; clone_size: -; j_call: TRBJ1-2; cdr3_aa: CASSFGSDYGYTF; cdr3_nt: TGTGCCAGCAGCTTTGGGTCCGACTATGGCTACACCTTC
d_call: TRBD1; v_call: TRBV20-1; clone_size: -; j_call: TRBJ2-7; cdr3_aa: CSGLDRTYEQYF; cdr3_nt: TGCAGTGGATTGGACAGGACCTACGAGCAGTACTTC
d_call: TRBD1; v_call: TRBV5-1; clone_size: once; j_call: TRBJ2-1; cdr3_aa: CASSFGGKDRGGNEQFF; cdr3_nt: TGCGCCAGCAGCTTCGGGGGTAAGGACAGGGGAGGGAATGAGCAGTTCTTC
d_call: -; v_call: TRBV5-1; clone_size: -; j_call: TRBJ2-1; cdr3_aa: CASSLVKSSYNEQFF; cdr3_nt: TGCGCCAGCAGCTTGGTCAAGAGCTCCTACAATGAGCAGTTCTTC
d_call: -; v_call: TRBV20-1; clone_size: -; j_call: TRBJ2-1; cdr3_aa: CSALGQGLNEQFF; cdr3_nt: TGCAGTGCTCTGGGACAAGGGCTGAATGAGCAGTTCTTC
d_call: TRBD2; v_call: TRBV12-5; clone_size: -; j_call: TRBJ2-5; cdr3_aa: CASGSPGLAGLETQYF; cdr3_nt: TGTGCTAGTGGTTCGCCGGGACTAGCGGGGTTAGAGACCCAGTACTTC
d_call: -; v_call: TRBV5-1; clone_size: few; j_call: TRBJ2-7; cdr3_aa: CASSSRVFDEQYF; cdr3_nt: TGCGCCAGCAGCTCCCGGGTTTTCGACGAGCAGTACTTC
d_call: -; v_call: TRBV11-3; clone_size: few; j_call: TRBJ2-1; cdr3_aa: CASSLEFKNEQFF; cdr3_nt: TGTGCCAGCAGCTTAGAGTTCAAGAATGAGCAGTTCTTC
d_call: -; v_call: TRBV5-1; clone_size: few; j_call: TRBJ1-5; cdr3_aa: CASSLAVNQPQHF; cdr3_nt: TGCGCCAGCAGCTTGGCCGTTAATCAGCCCCAGCATTTT
d_call: TRBD2; v_call: TRBV24-1; clone_size: -; j_call: TRBJ2-1; cdr3_aa: CATSPLAGVVLNEQFF; cdr3_nt: TGTGCCACCAGCCCTCTTGCGGGAGTAGTCTTAAATGAGCAGTTCTTC
d_call: TRBD1; v_call: TRBV4-1; clone_size: -; j_call: TRBJ2-7; cdr3_aa: CASSQVTGGSYEQYF; cdr3_nt: TGCGCCAGCAGCCAAGTGACAGGGGGCTCCTACGAGCAGTACTTC
d_call: -; v_call: TRBV6-1; clone_size: few; j_call: TRBJ1-1; cdr3_aa: CASSPRGPGGTEAFF; cdr3_nt: TGTGCCAGCAGTCCCCGAGGCCCTGGGGGCACTGAAGCTTTCTTT
d_call: TRBD1; v_call: TRBV11-2; clone_size: few; j_call: TRBJ2-7; cdr3_aa: CASSLLPRGPYEQYF; cdr3_nt: TGTGCCAGCAGCCTTCTACCCAGGGGGCCCTACGAGCAGTACTTC
d_call: -; v_call: TRBV28; clone_size: -; j_call: TRBJ2-3; cdr3_aa: CASSGAGAPPGYF; cdr3_nt: TGTGCCAGCAGTGGGGCGGGGGCCCCACCGGGTTATTTT
d_call: -; v_call: TRBV18; clone_size: few; j_call: TRBJ2-1; cdr3_aa: CASSPPNYPGVDEQFF; cdr3_nt: TGTGCCAGCTCACCACCAAACTATCCGGGGGTCGATGAGCAGTTCTTC
d_call: -; v_call: TRBV27; clone_size: few; j_call: TRBJ2-2; cdr3_aa: CASSFRSTTGELFF; cdr3_nt: TGTGCCAGCAGTTTTCGTTCGACCACCGGGGAGCTGTTTTTT
d_call: -; v_call: TRBV12-3/TRBV12-4; clone_size: few; j_call: TRBJ2-7; cdr3_aa: CASSHPSSYEQYF; cdr3_nt: TGTGCCAGCAGCCACCCCAGCAGCTACGAGCAGTACTTC
d_call: -; v_call: TRBV27; clone_size: -; j_call: TRBJ2-1; cdr3_aa: CATTGGSGAYNEQFF; cdr3_nt: TGTGCCACCACTGGGGGCAGCGGGGCCTACAATGAGCAGTTCTTC
d_call: -; v_call: TRBV5-1; clone_size: many; j_call: TRBJ2-2; cdr3_aa: CASSLGTATNTGELFF; cdr3_nt: TGCGCCAGCAGTTTGGGGACCGCTACGAACACCGGGGAGCTGTTTTTT
d_call: TRBD1; v_call: TRBV12-3/TRBV12-4; clone_size: many; j_call: TRBJ1-5; cdr3_aa: CASSLGGPNQPQHF; cdr3_nt: TGTGCCAGCAGTCTAGGGGGCCCCAATCAGCCCCAGCATTTT
d_call: -; v_call: TRBV6-1; clone_size: -; j_call: TRBJ1-1; cdr3_aa: CASSAEAAFF; cdr3_nt: TGTGCCAGCAGTGCGGAGGCGGCTTTCTTT
d_call: TRBD2; v_call: TRBV7-2; clone_size: few; j_call: TRBJ2-7; cdr3_aa: CASSLRLAGYPSYEQYF; cdr3_nt: TGTGCCAGCAGCTTACGTCTAGCGGGGTACCCTTCCTACGAGCAGTACTTC
d_call: TRBD1; v_call: TRBV12-3/TRBV12-4; clone_size: -; j_call: TRBJ1-6; cdr3_aa: CASRTGTGGPSPLHF; cdr3_nt: TGTGCCAGCAGAACCGGGACAGGGGGTCCCTCACCCCTCCACTTT
d_call: -; v_call: TRBV12-3/TRBV12-4; clone_size: -; j_call: TRBJ2-1; cdr3_aa: CASIRGGSYNEQFF; cdr3_nt: TGTGCCAGCATCAGAGGGGGATCCTACAATGAGCAGTTCTTC
d_call: TRBD2; v_call: TRBV7-9; clone_size: -; j_call: TRBJ2-3; cdr3_aa: CASIYGSGSTDTQYF; cdr3_nt: TGTGCCAGCATCTATGGTAGCGGGTCCACAGATACGCAGTATTTT
d_call: -; v_call: TRBV15; clone_size: few; j_call: TRBJ2-5; cdr3_aa: CATSREETQYF; cdr3_nt: TGTGCCACCAGTAGGGAGGAGACCCAGTACTTC
d_call: -; v_call: TRBV11-2; clone_size: few; j_call: TRBJ1-1; cdr3_aa: CASSLGRTLNTEAFF; cdr3_nt: TGTGCCAGCAGCTTAGGCAGAACCCTGAACACTGAAGCTTTCTTT
d_call: -; v_call: TRBV7-2; clone_size: few; j_call: TRBJ2-1; cdr3_aa: CASSPGPENEQFF; cdr3_nt: TGTGCCAGCAGCCCGGGACCCGAGAATGAGCAGTTCTTC
d_call: -; v_call: TRBV4-3; clone_size: -; j_call: TRBJ2-7; cdr3_aa: CASSQEGPGSLYEQYF; cdr3_nt: TGCGCCAGCAGCCAAGAAGGGCCCGGGTCTCTGTACGAGCAGTACTTC
d_call: -; v_call: TRBV7-9; clone_size: -; j_call: TRBJ2-7; cdr3_aa: CASSLLEPTYEQYF; cdr3_nt: TGTGCCAGCAGCTTATTGGAACCGACCTACGAGCAGTACTTC
d_call: -; v_call: TRBV12-3/TRBV12-4; clone_size: -; j_call: TRBJ2-1; cdr3_aa: CASLGAGKVYNEQFF; cdr3_nt: TGTGCCAGCTTAGGGGCAGGAAAGGTCTACAATGAGCAGTTCTTC